This TCR beta chain was recovered during a study of blood T cell repertoires in COVID-19 (dated by TCRdb to 2018 to 2020). Regarding the research as a whole: Samples from collaborators originated in the United States, Italy and Spain and spanned both the acute and convalescent phases of COVID-19. Where available, HLA class I and class II types were taken from metadata supplied by the sample provider and were not determined by assay-based typing. Samples were obtained from the ongoing ImmuneRACE study (first 160 participants) and from about 1,300 subjects provided by 6 global collaborators. The prospective study material was composed of cDNA or gDNA derived from T cells, B-cell-depleted T cells, or PBMCs. Subjects who had been exposed to COVID-19, were actively infected with it, or had recovered from it provided the deeply sampled blood TCRbeta repertoires that made up the dataset. The repertoires were made available in a free public database intended to serve as a resource for research on the immune response to SARS-CoV-2. A de-identified subject ID, COVID-19 status, age in years and sex were almost always included in the sample metadata.

TCRbeta CDR3 regions were amplified from genomic DNA by means of the immunoSEQ Assay, a bias-controlled multiplex PCR. The original methods were these. Within the assay, amplification of reference gene primers was used to estimate how many nucleated cells each sample contained. To quantify the absolute abundance of each unique TCRbeta CDR3 rearrangement, sequence reads were collapsed and filtered. For each sample, productive Simpson clonality was calculated as the square root of Simpson's diversity index over productive rearrangements. TCRdb provides this immuneACCESS table in a form limited to in-frame rearrangements. Some clones are lacking; in checked studies, under half of them reflect an unresolved V gene, and why the rest are absent is not known. Clonal size and the V and J genes are those of that table, whereas D and trimming came from the DNA. In all, the sample holds 130,000 or so clones, and roughly 83% of those were seen once. Jointly, the top ten make up more than 1.3% of the sample.

The CDR3 starts with the cysteine, ends with the phenylalanine, and has 16 residues. This entry keeps only the CDR3 DNA: 48 bases, framed from base 1. Trimming at the junction amounts to 0 bases on V and 4 bases on J, and the germline ends lie 15 bases apart. From the germline V gene (reference sequence), CDR1 is LGHDT and CDR2 is YNNKEL. Overall results and qualifications from the work: How much clinical and demographic metadata was included differed by source and by participant, and the metadata was provided uncurated.

Of note for this clone: Its antigen is not yet known. There are no base qualities to consult, and no much larger clone falls within one base.

Whole blood was collected in K2EDTA tubes by collaborating institutions according to the institutions' own protocols. For TCRbeta analysis, collaborator samples were shipped as frozen whole blood, as isolated PBMCs, or as DNA extracted from either sample type. The sequenced material came from peripheral blood. The TCR was taken from a man aged 55 to 70 with acute or convalescent COVID-19. The chain is made from TRBV3-1 (or the pseudogene TRBV3-2) and TRBJ1-2; too little of a D gene remains to name it. The DNA sequence follows: TGTGCCAGCAGCCAAGAAGAGGCCCTCGGTGGCTATGGCTACACCTTC. Its product reads: CASSQEEALGGYGYTF.